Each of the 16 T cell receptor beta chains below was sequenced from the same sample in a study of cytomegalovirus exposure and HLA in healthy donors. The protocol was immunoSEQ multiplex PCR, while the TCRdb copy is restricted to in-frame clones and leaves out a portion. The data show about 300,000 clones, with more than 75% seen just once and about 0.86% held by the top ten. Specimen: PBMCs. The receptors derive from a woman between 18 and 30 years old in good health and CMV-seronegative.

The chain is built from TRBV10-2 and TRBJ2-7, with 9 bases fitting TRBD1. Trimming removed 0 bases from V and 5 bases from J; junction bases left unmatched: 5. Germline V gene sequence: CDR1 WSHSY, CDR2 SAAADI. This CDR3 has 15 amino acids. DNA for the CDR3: TGCGCCAGCAGTGAGTCCTCACAGGGGGCGGACGAGCAGTACTTC. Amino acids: CASSESSQGADEQYF.

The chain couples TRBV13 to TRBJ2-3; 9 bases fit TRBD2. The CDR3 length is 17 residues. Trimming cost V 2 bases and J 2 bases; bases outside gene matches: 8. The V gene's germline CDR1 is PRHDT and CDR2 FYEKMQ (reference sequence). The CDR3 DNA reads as TGTGCCAGCAGCTTAAGATCAGCGGGAGGATCCACAGATACGCAGTATTTT. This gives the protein CASSLRSAGGSTDTQYF.

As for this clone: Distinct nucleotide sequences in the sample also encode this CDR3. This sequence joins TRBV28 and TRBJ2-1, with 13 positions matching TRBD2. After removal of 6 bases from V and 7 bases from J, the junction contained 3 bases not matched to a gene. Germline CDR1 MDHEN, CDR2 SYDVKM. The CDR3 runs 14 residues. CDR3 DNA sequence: TGTGCCAGCAGGCCGGGACTAGCGGGAAATGAGCAGTTCTTC. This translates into CASRPGLAGNEQFF.

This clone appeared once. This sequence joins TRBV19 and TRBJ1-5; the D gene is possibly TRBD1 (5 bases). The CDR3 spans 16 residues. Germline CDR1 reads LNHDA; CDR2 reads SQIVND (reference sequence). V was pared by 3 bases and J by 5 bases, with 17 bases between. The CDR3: CASSILGGAQDQPQHF. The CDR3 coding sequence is TGTGCCAGTAGTATTCTTGGAGGGGCTCAGGATCAGCCCCAGCATTTT.

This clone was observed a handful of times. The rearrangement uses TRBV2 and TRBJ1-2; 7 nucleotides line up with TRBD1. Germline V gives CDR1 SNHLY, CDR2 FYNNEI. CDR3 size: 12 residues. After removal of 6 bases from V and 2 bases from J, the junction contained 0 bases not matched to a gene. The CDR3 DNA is TGTGCCAGCAGGACAGGGAACTATGGCTACACCTTC. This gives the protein CASRTGNYGYTF.

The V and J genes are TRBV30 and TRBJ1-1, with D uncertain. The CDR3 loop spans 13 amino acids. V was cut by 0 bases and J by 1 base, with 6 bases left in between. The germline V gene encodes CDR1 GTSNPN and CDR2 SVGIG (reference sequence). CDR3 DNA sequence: TGTGCCTGGAGTGTACATGGGAACACTGAAGCTTTCTTT. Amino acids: CAWSVHGNTEAFF.

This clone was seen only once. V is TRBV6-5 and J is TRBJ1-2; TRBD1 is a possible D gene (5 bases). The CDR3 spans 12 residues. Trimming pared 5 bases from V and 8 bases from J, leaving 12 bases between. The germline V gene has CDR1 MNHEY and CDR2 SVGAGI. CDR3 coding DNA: TGTGCCAGCAGTGGGGGGACTGTGGGCTACACCTTC. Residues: CASSGGTVGYTF.

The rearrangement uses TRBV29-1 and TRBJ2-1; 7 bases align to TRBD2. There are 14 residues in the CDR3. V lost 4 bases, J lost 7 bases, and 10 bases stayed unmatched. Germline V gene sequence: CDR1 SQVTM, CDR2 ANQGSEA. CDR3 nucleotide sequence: TGCAGCGTTGGTGGGACTACCGGTGGGAATGAGCAGTTCTTC. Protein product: CSVGGTTGGNEQFF.

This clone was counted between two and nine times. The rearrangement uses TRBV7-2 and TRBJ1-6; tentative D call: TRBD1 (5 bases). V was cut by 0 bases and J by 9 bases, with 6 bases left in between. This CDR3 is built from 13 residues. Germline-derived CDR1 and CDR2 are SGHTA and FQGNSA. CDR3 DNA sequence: TGTGCCAGCAGCTTAGCGCAGGGTTCACCCCTCCACTTT. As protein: CASSLAQGSPLHF.

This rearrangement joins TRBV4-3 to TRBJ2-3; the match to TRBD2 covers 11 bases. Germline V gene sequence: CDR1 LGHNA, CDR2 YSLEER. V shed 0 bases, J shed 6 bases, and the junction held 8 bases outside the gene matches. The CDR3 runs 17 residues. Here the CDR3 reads CASSQDSSGRAGDTQYF. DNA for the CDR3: TGCGCCAGCAGCCAAGATAGTAGCGGGAGGGCCGGGGATACGCAGTATTTT.

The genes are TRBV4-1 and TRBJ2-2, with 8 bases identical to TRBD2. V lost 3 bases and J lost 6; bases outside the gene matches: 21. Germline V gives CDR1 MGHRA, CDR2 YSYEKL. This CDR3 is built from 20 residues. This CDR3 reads CASSHDRDGIGGRSAGELFF. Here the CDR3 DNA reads TGCGCCAGCAGCCATGATAGGGATGGGATAGGCGGGAGGAGCGCCGGGGAGCTGTTTTTT.

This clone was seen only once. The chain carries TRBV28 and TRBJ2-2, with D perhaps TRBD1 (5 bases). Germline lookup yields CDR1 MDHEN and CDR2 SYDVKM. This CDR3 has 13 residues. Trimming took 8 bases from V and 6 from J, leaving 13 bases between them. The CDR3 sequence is CASQSRVAGELFF. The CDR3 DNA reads TGTGCCAGCCAGTCCAGGGTGGCCGGGGAGCTGTTTTTT.

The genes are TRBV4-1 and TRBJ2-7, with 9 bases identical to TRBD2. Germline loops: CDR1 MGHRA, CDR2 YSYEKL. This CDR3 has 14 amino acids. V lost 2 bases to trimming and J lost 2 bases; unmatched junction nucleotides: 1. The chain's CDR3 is CASSQRTSAYEQYF. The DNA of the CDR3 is TGCGCCAGCAGCCAAAGGACTAGCGCCTACGAGCAGTACTTC.

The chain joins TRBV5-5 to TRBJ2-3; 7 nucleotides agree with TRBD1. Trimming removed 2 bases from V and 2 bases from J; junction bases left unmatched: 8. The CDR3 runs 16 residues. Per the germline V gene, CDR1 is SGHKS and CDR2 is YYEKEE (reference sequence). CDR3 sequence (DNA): TGTGCCAGCAGCTTTCATTACAGGGGCTACACAGATACGCAGTATTTT. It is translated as CASSFHYRGYTDTQYF.

CDR3 coding DNA: TGCGCCAGCAGCCAAGTGGGGCTTAGCGGGGAGCTGTTTTTT. This codes for CASSQVGLSGELFF. The chain couples TRBV4-1 to TRBJ2-2; D is perhaps TRBD1 (5 bases). CDR3 length: 14 residues. CDR1 is MGHRA and CDR2 is YSYEKL in the germline V gene. V lost 1 base and J 7 bases, leaving 10 bases between the germline ends.

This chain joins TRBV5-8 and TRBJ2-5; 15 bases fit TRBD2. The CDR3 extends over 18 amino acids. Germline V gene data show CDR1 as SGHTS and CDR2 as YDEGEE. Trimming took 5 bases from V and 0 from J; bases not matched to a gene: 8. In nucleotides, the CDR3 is TGTGCCAGCAGACTAGGACTAGCGGGAGGGCGGTACCAAGAGACCCAGTACTTC. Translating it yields CASRLGLAGGRYQETQYF.